This passage covers 25 T cell receptor beta chains from one sample sequenced in a study of T cells in localized non-small cell lung cancer. The assay was immunoSEQ multiplex PCR, and TCRdb's table has in-frame clones only and misses some. The sample lists about 26,000 clones, more than 65% occurring once. The starting material was peripheral blood, obtained before any cancer treatment. These receptors all come from a man aged 40 to 70 with stage III squamous cell lung carcinoma.

The V call is TRBV5-1, the J call TRBJ2-7, with TRBD2 matching over 7 bases. Germline trimming cut 0 bases from V and 4 bases from J; bases unmatched to any gene: 7. Per germline, CDR1 SGHRS and CDR2 YFSETQ. This CDR3 contains 15 residues. Here the CDR3 reads CASSLGGTTQYEQYF. CDR3 nucleotide sequence: TGCGCCAGCAGCTTGGGAGGGACTACCCAATACGAGCAGTACTTC. The whole variable domain, remainder taken from reference TRBV5-1 and TRBJ2-7, is KAGVTQTPRYLIKTRGQQVTLSCSPISGHRSVSWYQQTPGQGLQFLFEYFSETQRNKGNFPGRFSGRQFSNSRSEMNVSTLELGDSALYLCASSLGGTTQYEQYFGPGTRLTVT.

This rearrangement joins TRBV13 to TRBJ2-7; D might be TRBD1 (6 bases). This CDR3 is built from 16 residues. The V end was cut by 2 bases, the J end by 0 bases, with 14 bases between. Germline lookup yields CDR1 PRHDT and CDR2 FYEKMQ (reference sequence). This CDR3 is CASSLRLRGTSYEQYV. The CDR3 bases are TGTGCCAGCAGCTTAAGGCTCAGGGGTACCTCCTACGAGCAGTACGTC.

This CDR3 is CASSPGGASPLHF. The DNA of the CDR3 is TGTGCCAGCAGCCCCGGCGGCGCATCACCCCTCCACTTT. J is TRBJ1-6 and V is TRBV14; D is unresolved. V was trimmed by 4 bases and J by 10 bases, leaving 11 bases between them. Germline V gene sequence: CDR1 SGHDN, CDR2 FVKESK. CDR3 length equals 13 residues. Looking up the rest from reference TRBV14 and TRBJ1-6 gives the full variable domain: EAGVTQFPSHSVIEKGQTVTLRCDPISGHDNLYWYRRVMGKEIKFLLHFVKESKQDESGMPNNRFLAERTGGTYSTLKVQPAELEDSGVYFCASSPGGASPLHFGNGTRLTVT.

The chain is built from TRBV5-1 and TRBJ1-1; possible D gene TRBD1, 6 bases. This CDR3 has 14 residues. V shed 0 bases and J shed 2 bases, with 8 bases lying between them. CDR1 and CDR2 (germline): SGHRS, YFSETQ. CDR3 nucleotides: TGCGCCAGCAGCTTGGGACAGGTAAACACTGAAGCTTTCTTT. This translates into CASSLGQVNTEAFF.

The chain is built from TRBV29-1 and TRBJ1-1; no clear D. CDR3 size: 13 residues. Trimming shortened V by 3 bases and J by 1 base, and 9 bases separated the two germline ends. CDR1 is SQVTM, CDR2 ANQGSEA, per germline. The CDR3 DNA reads TGCAGCGTTGATTGGGCTACGAACACTGAAGCTTTCTTT. The encoded protein is CSVDWATNTEAFF.

The V and J genes are TRBV6-5 and TRBJ2-3; no reliable D call. Deletions cut 2 bases from V and 1 base from J, with 4 bases between. Looked up from germline, CDR1 is MNHEY and CDR2 is SVGAGI. CDR3 size: 13 residues. The CDR3 bases are TGTGCCAGCAGTTACACGGGCACAGATACGCAGTATTTT. It yields the protein CASSYTGTDTQYF.

There are a few counts of this clone. The chain joins TRBV15 to TRBJ1-5, with D hard to call. Trimming stripped 4 bases from V and 0 bases from J, with 19 bases between. The CDR3 sequence is 18 residues long. The germline V gene encodes CDR1 LNHNV and CDR2 YYDKDF (reference sequence). The CDR3 protein is CATSTGVLFPYSNQPQHF. CDR3 DNA: TGTGCCACCAGCACGGGAGTCCTTTTCCCGTATAGCAATCAGCCCCAGCATTTT.

The chain combines TRBV5-1 with TRBJ2-1; D may be TRBD1 (6 bases). CDR1 and CDR2 (germline): SGHRS, YFSETQ. Between the trimmed V and J ends, which lost 4 bases and 10 bases, there was a span of 15 bases. This CDR3 region has 13 residues. The CDR3 here is CASSVTGTHEQFF. The CDR3 DNA follows: TGCGCCAGCAGCGTAACAGGGACGCACGAGCAGTTCTTC.

The chain is built from TRBV6-6 and TRBJ2-1; 8 bases align to TRBD1. The CDR3 is made up of 13 amino acids. J was trimmed by 7 bases and V by 6 bases; bases with no gene match: 5. Germline V gives CDR1 MNHNY, CDR2 SVGAGI (reference sequence). The CDR3: CASRGQEKNEQFF. CDR3 DNA sequence: TGTGCCAGCAGGGGACAGGAAAAGAATGAGCAGTTCTTC.

As to this clone: One junction end does not reproduce the germline sequence, and a read error may be involved. CDR3 bases: TGTGCCAGCAGTTACAACCGGGACACAGCCAAAAACATTCAGCACTTC. As protein: CASSYNRDTAKNIQHF. The chain has TRBV6-5 and TRBJ2-4; TRBD1 is a possible D gene (6 bases). This CDR3 spans 16 amino acids. CDR1 and CDR2 (germline): MNHEY, SVGAGI.

Here the CDR3 reads CASSETGNNQPQHF. CDR3 coding DNA: TGTGCCAGCAGTGAGACAGGAAACAATCAGCCCCAGCATTTT. The genes are TRBV6-1 and TRBJ1-5, with D perhaps matching TRBD1 (6 bases). The CDR3 has 14 residues. V was pared by 3 bases and J by 3 bases, with 9 bases between. The germline gives CDR1 MNHNS, CDR2 SASEGT.

J is TRBJ2-3 and V is TRBV9, with TRBD1 identical over 9 bases. CDR3 length: 16 residues. The junction had 7 bases not matched to a gene; V was cut back by 0 bases and J by 5 bases. Germline lookup yields CDR1 SGDLS and CDR2 YYNGEE. CDR3 residues: CASSVAGTGWIDTQYF. The DNA for the CDR3 is TGTGCCAGCAGCGTAGCTGGGACAGGGTGGATAGATACGCAGTATTTT.

The rearrangement uses TRBV4-1 and TRBJ1-2; D gene uncertain. The CDR3 runs to 16 residues. V lost 1 base to trimming and J lost 1 base, with 13 bases between them. The V gene's germline CDR1 is MGHRA and CDR2 YSYEKL. Written as DNA, the CDR3 is TGCGCCAGCAGCCAAGTTCTCCGACCGGATAACTATGGCTACACCTTC. This gives the protein CASSQVLRPDNYGYTF.

This chain uses TRBV21-1 with TRBJ1-3. TRBV21-1 is shown as a pseudogene. The CDR3 totals 14 residues. The CDR3 is CASSKRPVRNTIYF. CDR3 in DNA: TGTGCCAGCAGCAAAAGGCCTGTGCGAAACACCATATATTTT.

The V gene is TRBV30, the J gene TRBJ2-3, with D possibly matching TRBD1 (6 bases). Germline values: CDR1 GTSNPN, CDR2 SVGIG (reference sequence). This CDR3 is built from 15 residues. V was clipped by 2 bases and J by 0 bases, with 12 bases between them. CDR3 protein: CAWSLGATSTDTQYF. The DNA for the CDR3 is TGTGCCTGGAGTTTGGGGGCCACTAGCACAGATACGCAGTATTTT.

The chain combines TRBV19 with TRBJ1-2, with D uncertain. V shed 3 bases and J shed 2 bases, with 7 bases lying between them. Germline V CDR1 and CDR2: LNHDA, SQIVND (reference sequence). The CDR3 covers 13 residues. CDR3 bases: TGTGCCAGTAGTATCCAAGGGAACTATGGCTACACCTTC. Residues: CASSIQGNYGYTF.

J is TRBJ1-2 and V is TRBV28; possible D gene TRBD1, 5 bases. This CDR3 is built from 16 residues. The germline V gene encodes CDR1 MDHEN and CDR2 SYDVKM. Trimming cost V 10 bases and J 2 bases, with 23 bases left between them. CDR3 protein: CATRTAGTLSNYGYTF. The CDR3 coding sequence is TGTGCCACCAGAACGGCAGGGACCCTCTCGAACTATGGCTACACCTTC.

The chain is built from TRBV19 and TRBJ2-6, with a possible D match to TRBD2 (6 bases). CDR1 is LNHDA, CDR2 SQIVND, per germline (reference sequence). The CDR3 sequence is 18 residues long. Trimming cost V 3 bases and J 0 bases, with 15 bases left between them. CDR3 amino acids: CASSIGGTRHSGANVLTF. The CDR3 DNA reads TGTGCCAGTAGTATCGGGGGAACGAGACACTCTGGGGCCAACGTCCTGACTTTC.

This clone has only one observation. The rearrangement links TRBV7-2 to TRBJ1-2; TRBD1 matches at 7 bases. The germline CDR1 and CDR2 sequences are SGHTA and FQGNSA. The junction had 6 bases not matched to a gene; V was cut back by 1 base and J by 7 bases. The CDR3 spans 14 residues. Written as DNA, the CDR3 is TGTGCCAGCAGCTTAGACAGGGGAGTTGGTGGCTACACCTTC. It specifies CASSLDRGVGGYTF.

V usage is TRBV15 and J usage is TRBJ1-5; D unresolved. Trimming cost V 3 bases and J 2 bases, with 11 bases left between them. Looked up from germline, CDR1 is LNHNV and CDR2 is YYDKDF (reference sequence). The CDR3 sequence is 15 residues long. This CDR3 is CATSRGRSRNQPQHF. CDR3 sequence (DNA): TGTGCCACCAGCAGGGGGAGGAGTCGCAATCAGCCCCAGCATTTT. Full variable domain (missing parts from reference TRBV15 and TRBJ1-5): DAMVIQNPRYQVTQFGKPVTLSCSQTLNHNVMYWYQQKSSQAPKLLFHYYDKDFNNEADTPDNFQSRRPNTSFCFLDIRSPGLGDTAMYLCATSRGRSRNQPQHFGDGTRLSIL.

This sequence joins TRBV9 and TRBJ1-1; 10 bases agree with TRBD1. J gave up 6 bases and V 4 bases, and 9 bases lay outside the gene matches. This CDR3 comprises 15 residues. CDR1 and CDR2 (germline): SGDLS, YYNGEE. The CDR3 loop is CASSPPTGGISEAFF. The CDR3 bases are TGTGCCAGCAGCCCACCGACAGGGGGCATCTCTGAAGCTTTCTTT.

The rearrangement joins TRBV7-2 to TRBJ1-1; the D is unclear. The germline gives CDR1 SGHTA, CDR2 FQGNSA. Trimming removed 1 base at V and 5 bases at J, with 8 bases between. There are 13 residues in the CDR3. CDR3 loop: CASSLGRRTEAFF. The DNA of the CDR3 is TGTGCCAGCAGCTTAGGTCGTCGGACTGAAGCTTTCTTT.

V is TRBV30 and J is TRBJ2-5; 11 nucleotides match TRBD2. V lost 2 bases to trimming and J lost 4 bases; unmatched junction nucleotides: 15. Germline-derived CDR1 and CDR2 are GTSNPN and SVGIG (reference sequence). This CDR3 is built from 18 residues. Here the CDR3 reads CAWSRPSELAGGVETQYF. Here the CDR3 DNA reads TGTGCCTGGAGTCGGCCGAGCGAGCTAGCGGGGGGCGTAGAGACCCAGTACTTC.

V and J are TRBV11-1 and TRBJ1-3; 7 bases align to TRBD1. Unmatched junction bases numbered 12, after V lost 5 bases and J lost 5 bases. CDR3 length: 16 residues. The germline V gene has CDR1 SGHAT and CDR2 FQDESV (reference sequence). CDR3 protein: CASSLTVARGRNTIYF. CDR3 bases: TGTGCCAGCAGCCTTACTGTCGCCAGGGGGAGAAACACCATATATTTT.

The chain joins TRBV30 to TRBJ2-1, with D perhaps matching TRBD2 (5 bases). The CDR3 is 12 residues long. Between the trimmed V and J ends, which lost 0 bases and 8 bases, there was a span of 8 bases. Germline V gene lookup returns CDR1 GTSNPN and CDR2 SVGIG (reference sequence). The CDR3 region has the DNA TGTGCCTGGAGTGTAGAGGGCCATGAGCAGTTCTTC. Encoded protein: CAWSVEGHEQFF.